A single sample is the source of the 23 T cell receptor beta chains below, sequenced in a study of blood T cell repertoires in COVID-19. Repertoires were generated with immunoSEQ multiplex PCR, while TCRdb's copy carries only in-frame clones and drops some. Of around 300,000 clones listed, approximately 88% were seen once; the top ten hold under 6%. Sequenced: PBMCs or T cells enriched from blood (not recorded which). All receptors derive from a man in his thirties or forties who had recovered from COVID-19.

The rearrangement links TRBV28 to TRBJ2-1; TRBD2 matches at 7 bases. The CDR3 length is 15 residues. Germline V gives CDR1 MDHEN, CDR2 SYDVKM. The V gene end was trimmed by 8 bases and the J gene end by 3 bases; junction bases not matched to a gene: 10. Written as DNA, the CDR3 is TGTGCCAGCCCCCCCTCCGCGGGGGACTACAATGAGCAGTTCTTC. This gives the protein CASPPSAGDYNEQFF.

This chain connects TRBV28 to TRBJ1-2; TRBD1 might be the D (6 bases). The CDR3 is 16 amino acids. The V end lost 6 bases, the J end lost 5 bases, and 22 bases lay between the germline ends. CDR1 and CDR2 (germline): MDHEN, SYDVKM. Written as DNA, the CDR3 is TGTGCCAGCAGCAATGGACAGTGGGGCCGAGAGTATGGCTACACCTTC. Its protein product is CASSNGQWGREYGYTF.

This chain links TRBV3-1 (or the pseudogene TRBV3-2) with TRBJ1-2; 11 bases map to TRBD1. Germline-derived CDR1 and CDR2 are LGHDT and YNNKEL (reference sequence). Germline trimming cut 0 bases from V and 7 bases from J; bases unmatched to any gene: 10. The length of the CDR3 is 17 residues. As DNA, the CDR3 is TGTGCCAGCAGCCAAGAAGGCCCCGGGACAGGGGGTCGTGGCTACACCTTC. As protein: CASSQEGPGTGGRGYTF.

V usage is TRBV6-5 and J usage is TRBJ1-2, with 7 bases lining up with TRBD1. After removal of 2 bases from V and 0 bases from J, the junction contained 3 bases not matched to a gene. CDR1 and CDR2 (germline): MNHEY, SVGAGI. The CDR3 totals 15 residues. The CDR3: CASSYNRGANYGYTF. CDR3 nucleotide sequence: TGTGCCAGCAGTTACAACAGGGGCGCTAACTATGGCTACACCTTC.

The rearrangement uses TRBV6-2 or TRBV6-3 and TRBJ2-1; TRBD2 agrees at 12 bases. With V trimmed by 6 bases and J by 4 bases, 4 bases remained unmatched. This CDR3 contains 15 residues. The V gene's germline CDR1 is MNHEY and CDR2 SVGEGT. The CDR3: CASSNGLAGYNEQFF. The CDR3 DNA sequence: TGTGCCAGCAGCAATGGACTAGCGGGGTACAATGAGCAGTTCTTC.

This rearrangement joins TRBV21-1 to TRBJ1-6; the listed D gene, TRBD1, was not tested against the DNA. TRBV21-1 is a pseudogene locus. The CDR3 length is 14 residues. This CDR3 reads CASSPHRDNSPLHF. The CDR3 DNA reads TGTGCCAGCAGCCCGCACAGAGATAATTCACCCCTCCACTTT.

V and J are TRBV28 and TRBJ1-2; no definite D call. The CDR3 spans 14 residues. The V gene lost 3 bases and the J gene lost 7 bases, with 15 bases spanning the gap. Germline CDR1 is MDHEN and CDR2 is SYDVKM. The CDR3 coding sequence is TGTGCCAGCAGTTTTGGTCTCGGAGGTTCTGGCTACACCTTC. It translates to CASSFGLGGSGYTF.

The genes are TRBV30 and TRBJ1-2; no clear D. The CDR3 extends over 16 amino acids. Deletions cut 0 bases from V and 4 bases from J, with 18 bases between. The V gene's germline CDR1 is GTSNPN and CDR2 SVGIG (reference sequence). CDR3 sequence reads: CAWSVLATRRIYGYTF. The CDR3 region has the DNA TGTGCCTGGAGTGTATTGGCCACCCGGAGGATCTATGGCTACACCTTC.

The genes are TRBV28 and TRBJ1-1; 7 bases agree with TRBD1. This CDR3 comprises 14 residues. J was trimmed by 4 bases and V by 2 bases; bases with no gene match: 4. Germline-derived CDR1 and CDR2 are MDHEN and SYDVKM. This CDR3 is CASSLKAGGTEAFF. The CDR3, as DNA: TGTGCCAGCAGTTTAAAGGCAGGGGGCACTGAAGCTTTCTTT.

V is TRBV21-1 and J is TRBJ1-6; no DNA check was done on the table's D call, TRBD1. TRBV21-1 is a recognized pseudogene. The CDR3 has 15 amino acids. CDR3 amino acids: CASSKGQGGNSPLHF. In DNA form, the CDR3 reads TGTGCCAGCAGCAAAGGGCAGGGCGGCAATTCACCCCTCCACTTT.

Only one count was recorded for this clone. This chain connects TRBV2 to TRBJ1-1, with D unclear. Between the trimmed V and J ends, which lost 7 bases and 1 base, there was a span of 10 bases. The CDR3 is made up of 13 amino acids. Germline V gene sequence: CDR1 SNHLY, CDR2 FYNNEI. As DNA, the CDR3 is TGTGCCAGCAAACCCTCAGGGAACACTGAAGCTTTCTTT. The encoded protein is CASKPSGNTEAFF.

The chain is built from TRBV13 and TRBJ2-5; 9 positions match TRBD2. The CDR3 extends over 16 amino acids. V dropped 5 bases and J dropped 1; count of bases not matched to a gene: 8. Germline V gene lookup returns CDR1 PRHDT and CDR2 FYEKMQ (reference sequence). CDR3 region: CASSLPTSGVQETQYF. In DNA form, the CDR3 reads TGTGCCAGCAGCCTCCCGACTAGCGGAGTCCAAGAGACCCAGTACTTC.

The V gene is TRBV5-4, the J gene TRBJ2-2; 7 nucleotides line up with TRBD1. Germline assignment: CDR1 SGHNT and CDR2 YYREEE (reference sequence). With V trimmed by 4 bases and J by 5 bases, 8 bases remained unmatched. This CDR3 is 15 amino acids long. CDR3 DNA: TGTGCCAGCAGCGTCCGGGACAGAATTACCGGGGAGCTGTTTTTT. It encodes CASSVRDRITGELFF.

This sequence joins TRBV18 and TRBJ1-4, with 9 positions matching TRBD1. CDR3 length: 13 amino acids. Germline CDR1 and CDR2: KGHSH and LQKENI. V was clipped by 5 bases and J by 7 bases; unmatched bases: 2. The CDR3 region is CASSTGGAEKLFF. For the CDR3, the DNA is TGTGCCAGCTCAACAGGGGGCGCTGAAAAACTGTTTTTT.

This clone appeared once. The CDR3 DNA reads as TGTGCCAGCAGTTTGACTGGGTTGAGAAATCAGCCCCAGCATTTT. It codes for CASSLTGLRNQPQHF. The chain is built from TRBV28 and TRBJ1-5; D unclear. The CDR3 runs 15 residues. V shed 3 bases and J shed 4 bases, with 13 bases lying between them. Germline assignment: CDR1 MDHEN and CDR2 SYDVKM. The full variable domain, with the rest looked up from reference TRBV28 and TRBJ1-5, is DVKVTQSSRYLVKRTGEKVFLECVQDMDHENMFWYRQDPGLGLRLIYFSYDVKMKEKGDIPEGYSVSREKKERFSLILESASTNQTSMYLCASSLTGLRNQPQHFGDGTRLSIL.

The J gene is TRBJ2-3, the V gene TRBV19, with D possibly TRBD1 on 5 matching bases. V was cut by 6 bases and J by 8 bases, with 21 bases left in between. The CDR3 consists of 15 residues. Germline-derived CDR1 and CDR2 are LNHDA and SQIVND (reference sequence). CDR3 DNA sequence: TGTGCCAGTAGCATGAGTGGGGCCCCGGCAGCTACGCAGTATTTT. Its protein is CASSMSGAPAATQYF.

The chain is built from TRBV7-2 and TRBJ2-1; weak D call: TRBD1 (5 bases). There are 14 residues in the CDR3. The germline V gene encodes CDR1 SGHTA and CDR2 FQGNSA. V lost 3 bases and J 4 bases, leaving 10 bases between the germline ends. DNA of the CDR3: TGTGCCAGCAGCTTCGACAGAAATTACAATGAGCAGTTCTTC. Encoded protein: CASSFDRNYNEQFF.

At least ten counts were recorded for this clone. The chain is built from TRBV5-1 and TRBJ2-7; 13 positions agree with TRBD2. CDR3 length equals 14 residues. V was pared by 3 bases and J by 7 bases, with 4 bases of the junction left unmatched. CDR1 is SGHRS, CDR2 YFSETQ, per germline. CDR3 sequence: CASSSWGLAGEQYF. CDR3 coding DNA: TGCGCCAGCAGCTCATGGGGACTAGCGGGAGAGCAGTACTTC.

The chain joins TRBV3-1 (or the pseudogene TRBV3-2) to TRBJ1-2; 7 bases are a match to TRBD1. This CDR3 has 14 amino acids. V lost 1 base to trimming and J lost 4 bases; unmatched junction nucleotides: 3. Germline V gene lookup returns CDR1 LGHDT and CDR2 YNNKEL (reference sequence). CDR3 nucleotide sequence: TGTGCCAGCAGCCAAGGGGACAGAACCTATGGCTACACCTTC. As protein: CASSQGDRTYGYTF.

The CDR3 spells CASSLSALWRRGDTGELFF. Written as DNA, the CDR3 is TGCGCCAGCAGCTTGTCGGCCCTGTGGAGGCGGGGAGACACCGGGGAGCTGTTTTTT. The chain recombines TRBV5-1 with TRBJ2-2, with a possible D match to TRBD2 (6 bases). V lost 1 base, J lost 3 bases, and 22 bases lay in between. This CDR3 is 19 amino acids long. Germline V CDR1 and CDR2: SGHRS, YFSETQ.

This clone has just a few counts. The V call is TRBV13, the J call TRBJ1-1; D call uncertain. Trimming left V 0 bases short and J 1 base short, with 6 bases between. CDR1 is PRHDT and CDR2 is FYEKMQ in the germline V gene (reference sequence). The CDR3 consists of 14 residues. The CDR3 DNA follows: TGTGCCAGCAGCTTAGGAAGAGCGAACACTGAAGCTTTCTTT. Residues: CASSLGRANTEAFF.

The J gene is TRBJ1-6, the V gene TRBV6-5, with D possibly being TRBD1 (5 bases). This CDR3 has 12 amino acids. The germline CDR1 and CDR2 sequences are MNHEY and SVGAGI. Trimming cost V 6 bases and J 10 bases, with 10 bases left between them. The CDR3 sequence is CASSGRVSPLHF. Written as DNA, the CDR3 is TGTGCCAGCAGCGGCAGGGTCTCACCCCTCCACTTT.

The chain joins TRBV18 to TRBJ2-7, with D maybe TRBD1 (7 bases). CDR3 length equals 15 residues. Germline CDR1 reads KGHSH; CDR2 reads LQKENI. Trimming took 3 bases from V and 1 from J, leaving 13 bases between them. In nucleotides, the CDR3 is TGTGCCAGCTCACCTTCAGCAGGGGGGTCCTACGAGCAGTACTTC. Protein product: CASSPSAGGSYEQYF.